These 32 T cell receptor beta chains originate from one sample sequenced in a study of T cell repertoires in cytomegalovirus infection. Their specific antigens are unknown. TCRdb re-analysed the reads in MiXCR, keeping a single row per CDR3 protein. The table records 700,000 to 850,000 distinct CDR3 sequences, 30% to 35% of them present only once. The sample consisted of cultured CD8+ T cells from PBMCs, taken from culture after CMV antigen stimulation. These receptors originate from a human donor in good health (CMV status not recorded). Some clones in this sample may be carry-over from other donors' samples.

This chain links TRBV4-1 with TRBJ1-1, with 8 nucleotides matching TRBD1. Germline V lookup: CDR1 MGHRA, CDR2 YSYEKL. With 3 bases clipped from V and 1 base from J, the junction kept 7 bases outside the gene matches. The CDR3 is made up of 16 amino acids. Written as DNA, the CDR3 is TGCGCCAGCAGCCAGGGCCCCGGACAGGGGAACACTGAAGCTTTCTTT. Translation gives CASSQGPGQGNTEAFF.

This clonotype came up once. The chain links TRBV4-1 to TRBJ1-5, with D uncertain. V was shortened by 0 bases and J by 0 bases, with 9 bases between the two germline ends. The CDR3 loop spans 16 amino acids. CDR1 is MGHRA, CDR2 YSYEKL, per germline. The CDR3 here is CASSQETAYSNQPQHF. The CDR3 DNA reads TGCGCCAGCAGCCAAGAAACCGCGTATAGCAATCAGCCCCAGCATTTT.

The chain is built from TRBV6-1 and TRBJ2-3, with D uncertain. The germline V gene encodes CDR1 MNHNS and CDR2 SASEGT. Trimming took off 3 bases at V and 4 bases at J, with 5 bases between the two ends. This CDR3 has 12 residues. The chain's CDR3 is CASSDIADTQYF. The CDR3 coding sequence is TGTGCCAGCAGTGACATAGCAGATACGCAGTATTTT.

The sample holds a few counts of this clonotype. The J gene is TRBJ2-1, the V gene TRBV20-1, with D perhaps TRBD1 (5 bases). The germline gives CDR1 DFQATT, CDR2 SNEGSKA (reference sequence). The CDR3 has 16 residues. Trimming took 0 bases from V and 2 from J, leaving 14 bases between them. Written as DNA, the CDR3 is TGCAGTGCTAGAGATCAAGGGGTCGTACCCTACAATGAGCAGTTCTTC. This encodes CSARDQGVVPYNEQFF.

The V call is TRBV7-4, the J call TRBJ1-4, with D possibly TRBD1 on 6 matching bases. CDR3 length: 15 residues. Trimming took off 3 bases at V and 7 bases at J, with 15 bases between the two ends. Germline loops: CDR1 SGHVT, CDR2 SQSDAQ. DNA of the CDR3: TGTGCCAGCAGCTTGGACAGAGATCCTATTGAAAAACTGTTTTTT. It codes for CASSLDRDPIEKLFF.

This chain joins TRBV6-5 and TRBJ1-2; no clear D gene. The CDR3 has 15 residues. V dropped 0 bases and J dropped 5 bases, with 13 bases sitting between them. Germline-derived CDR1 and CDR2 are MNHEY and SVGAGI. The CDR3 region is CASSYSAGPLYGYTF. Here the CDR3 DNA reads TGTGCCAGCAGTTACTCAGCAGGTCCCCTGTATGGCTACACCTTC.

There are a few counts of this clonotype. As DNA, the CDR3 is TGTGCCAGTAACAGGGGGCGGCAAAGTAATGAAAAACTGTTTTTT. Protein sequence: CASNRGRQSNEKLFF. This sequence joins TRBV19 and TRBJ1-4; 9 bases fit TRBD1. Germline loops: CDR1 LNHDA, CDR2 SQIVND (reference sequence). The CDR3 runs 15 residues. V shed 7 bases and J 4 bases; nucleotides not matched to a gene: 7. The full variable domain, completed using reference TRBV19 and TRBJ1-4, is DGGITQSPKYLFRKEGQNVTLSCEQNLNHDAMYWYRQDPGQGLRLIYYSQIVNDFQKGDIAEGYSVSREKKESFPLTVTSAQKNPTAFYLCASNRGRQSNEKLFFGSGTQLSVL.

This chain connects TRBV4-1 to TRBJ2-7, with 12 positions matching TRBD1. Germline loops: CDR1 MGHRA, CDR2 YSYEKL. J was trimmed by 5 bases and V by 4 bases; bases with no gene match: 6. The CDR3 contains 15 residues. The CDR3, as DNA: TGCGCCAGCAGCCTCCCGGGACAGGGGGCAGACGAGCAGTACTTC. Encoded protein: CASSLPGQGADEQYF.

The chain has TRBV12-3 or TRBV12-4 and TRBJ1-4; 8 nucleotides align to TRBD1. The CDR3 is 15 residues long. V gave up 5 bases and J gave up 8 bases; unmatched junction bases: 10. The CDR3 region is CASSTGQGYSEKLFF. The CDR3 region has the DNA TGTGCCAGCAGTACTGGACAGGGTTACTCGGAAAAACTGTTTTTT.

This clonotype turned up a few times. The chain employs TRBV12-3 or TRBV12-4 and TRBJ2-1; TRBD2 agrees at 7 bases. The CDR3 is made up of 13 amino acids. J lost 7 bases, V lost 6 bases, and 6 bases had no gene match. The DNA of the CDR3 is TGTGCCAGCAGGGGAGGGGCCGAGAATGAGCAGTTCTTC. Its translation: CASRGGAENEQFF.

The chain joins TRBV2 to TRBJ2-7; 15 bases line up with TRBD2. The CDR3 loop spans 19 amino acids. V was pared by 0 bases and J by 5 bases, with 11 bases of the junction left unmatched. CDR1 is SNHLY and CDR2 is FYNNEI in the germline V gene. Written as DNA, the CDR3 is TGTGCCAGCAGTGAAGCGCTTGGACTAGCGGGGGGGCGGGGTGACGAGCAGTACTTC. This sequence encodes CASSEALGLAGGRGDEQYF.

The rearrangement uses TRBV14 and TRBJ2-5, with D perhaps matching TRBD2 (6 bases). The length of the CDR3 is 17 residues. With 0 bases removed from V and 0 bases from J, the gap between germline ends came to 14 bases. CDR1 and CDR2 from the germline V gene are SGHDN and FVKESK. CDR3 residues: CASSQDPGEGYQETQYF. The CDR3 bases are TGTGCCAGCAGCCAAGATCCGGGGGAAGGGTACCAAGAGACCCAGTACTTC.

The chain is built from TRBV7-6 and TRBJ1-2; D unresolved. Trimming left V 8 bases short and J 3 bases short, with 16 bases between. Germline CDR1 and CDR2: SGHVS and FNYEAQ. The CDR3 is made up of 14 amino acids. The CDR3 region is CASAVRERDYGYTF. As DNA, the CDR3 is TGTGCCAGCGCTGTTCGGGAAAGGGACTATGGCTACACCTTC.

V is TRBV4-1 and J is TRBJ2-1; D is uncertain. Deletions cut 2 bases from V and 3 bases from J, with 23 bases between. Germline assignment: CDR1 MGHRA and CDR2 YSYEKL. CDR3 length: 19 residues. The CDR3 loop is CASSQTRYSYQEGYNEQFF. DNA of the CDR3: TGCGCCAGCAGCCAAACGAGATATTCCTACCAGGAAGGCTACAATGAGCAGTTCTTC.

This clonotype turned up a few times. J is TRBJ1-1 and V is TRBV27, with D unclear. The germline V gene has CDR1 MNHEY and CDR2 SMNVEV (reference sequence). There are 12 residues in the CDR3. Trimming stripped 7 bases from V and 1 base from J, with 7 bases between. Here the CDR3 DNA reads TGTGCCAGCATGGGCGGGAACACTGAAGCTTTCTTT. This gives the protein CASMGGNTEAFF.

J is TRBJ2-2 and V is TRBV6-2 or TRBV6-3; the match to TRBD2 covers 8 bases. The CDR3 has 14 amino acids. J lost 3 bases, V lost 6 bases, and 3 bases had no gene match. Germline V lookup: CDR1 MNHEY, CDR2 SVGEGT. The CDR3, as DNA: TGTGCCAGCAGCCCGGGACTAGACACCGGGGAGCTGTTTTTT. Protein sequence: CASSPGLDTGELFF.

The chain combines TRBV6-6 with TRBJ1-1; TRBD1 might be the D (6 bases). The CDR3 totals 15 residues. The V end was cut by 7 bases, the J end by 1 base, with 16 bases between. Germline V gene data show CDR1 as MNHNY and CDR2 as SVGAGI (reference sequence). The CDR3 DNA reads as TGTGCCAGCACCACCACAGGGCGGTGGAACACTGAAGCTTTCTTT. Protein sequence: CASTTTGRWNTEAFF.

The chain couples TRBV2 to TRBJ2-1; 8 bases are shared with TRBD2. The V and J ends lost 7 bases and 6 bases, in that order; junction bases with no gene match: 5. Per the germline V gene, CDR1 is SNHLY and CDR2 is FYNNEI. The CDR3 extends over 13 amino acids. The chain's CDR3 is CASTGGGTNEQFF. The CDR3 DNA sequence: TGTGCCAGCACCGGGGGGGGCACCAATGAGCAGTTCTTC.

The chain combines TRBV7-9 with TRBJ2-7; a possible D gene is TRBD2 (5 bases). CDR3 length equals 21 residues. Germline V gene data show CDR1 as SEHNR and CDR2 as FQNEAQ (reference sequence). V was pared by 4 bases and J by 2 bases, with 33 bases between. The CDR3 protein is CASSSSQNPSYRSGFTYEQYF. CDR3 DNA sequence: TGTGCCAGCAGCTCTTCACAAAACCCTAGCTACAGATCAGGATTTACCTACGAGCAGTACTTC.

The CDR3 nucleotides are TGTGCCAGCAGCTTGGATCGCAGGGCGATCCAGCCCCAGCATTTT. The encoded protein is CASSLDRRAIQPQHF. The V call is TRBV5-5, the J call TRBJ1-5; D is perhaps TRBD1 (5 bases). CDR1 and CDR2 from the germline V gene are SGHKS and YYEKEE (reference sequence). Trimming left V 0 bases short and J 7 bases short, with 14 bases between. The CDR3 extends over 15 amino acids.

The chain couples TRBV12-3 or TRBV12-4 to TRBJ2-2; possible D gene TRBD1, 5 bases. The V and J ends lost 5 bases and 2 bases respectively, with 12 bases between them. The CDR3 extends over 15 amino acids. The CDR3: CASSPTALNTGELFF. The CDR3 DNA is TGTGCCAGCAGTCCGACAGCACTCAACACCGGGGAGCTGTTTTTT.

There are many counts of this clonotype. The chain recombines TRBV7-8 with TRBJ1-6, with D uncertain. V shed 5 bases and J shed 10 bases, with 21 bases lying between them. CDR1 and CDR2 (germline): SGHVS, FQNEAQ. The CDR3 loop spans 16 amino acids. CDR3 coding DNA: TGTGCCAGCAGCCAGAGATCCCGGGCCCCCGGATCACCCCTCCACTTT. This encodes CASSQRSRAPGSPLHF. Combining the CDR3 with reference TRBV7-8 and TRBJ1-6 gives the whole variable domain GAGVSQSPRYKVAKRGQDVALRCDPISGHVSLFWYQQALGQGPEFLTYFQNEAQLDKSGLPSDRFFAERPEGSVSTLKIQRTQQEDSAVYLCASSQRSRAPGSPLHFGNGTRLTVT.

This clonotype has only a few counts. The CDR3 protein is CASSLVFGGARETQYF. CDR3 sequence (DNA): TGTGCCAGCAGCTTGGTTTTCGGGGGGGCCCGGGAGACCCAGTACTTC. The chain recombines TRBV5-4 with TRBJ2-5; 8 bases fit TRBD2. There are 16 residues in the CDR3. Germline loops: CDR1 SGHNT, CDR2 YYREEE (reference sequence). Trimming removed 0 bases from V and 5 bases from J; junction bases left unmatched: 9.

V gene TRBV29-1 combines with J gene TRBJ2-1; TRBD2 might be the D (5 bases). Germline V gives CDR1 SQVTM, CDR2 ANQGSEA. The CDR3 extends over 14 amino acids. The V end lost 0 bases, the J end lost 2 bases, and 8 bases lay between the germline ends. The CDR3 is CSVEDLGAYNEQFF. In DNA form, the CDR3 reads TGCAGCGTTGAAGATCTCGGGGCCTACAATGAGCAGTTCTTC.

The gene calls are TRBV13 and TRBJ2-7, with 10 nucleotides matching TRBD2. The CDR3 is 15 residues long. Looked up from germline, CDR1 is PRHDT and CDR2 is FYEKMQ (reference sequence). V lost 5 bases to trimming and J lost 7 bases; unmatched junction nucleotides: 11. As DNA, the CDR3 is TGTGCCAGCAGCCTTCGGACTAGCGGACGGGGGGAGCAGTACTTC. It yields the protein CASSLRTSGRGEQYF.

This rearrangement joins TRBV13 to TRBJ1-5; 7 nucleotides align to TRBD1. The J segment lost 3 bases and the V segment lost 4 bases, leaving 3 bases of the junction unmatched. Looked up from germline, CDR1 is PRHDT and CDR2 is FYEKMQ (reference sequence). This CDR3 contains 14 residues. The CDR3 loop reads CASSYGQVNQPQHF. The CDR3 DNA reads as TGTGCCAGCAGCTATGGACAGGTCAATCAGCCCCAGCATTTT.

The CDR3 loop reads CASSPQGRGDTGELFF. In nucleotides, the CDR3 is TGTGCCAGTAGTCCTCAGGGCAGGGGAGACACCGGGGAGCTGTTTTTT. This chain connects TRBV19 to TRBJ2-2, with a weak D call TRBD1 (6 bases). The CDR3 has 16 amino acids. Germline CDR1 LNHDA, CDR2 SQIVND (reference sequence). V dropped 5 bases and J dropped 3 bases, with 16 bases sitting between them.

This clonotype was seen a handful of times. V usage is TRBV2 and J usage is TRBJ2-7; the D is unclear. Trimming shortened V by 4 bases and J by 4 bases, and 8 bases separated the two germline ends. This CDR3 region has 12 residues. Germline V gene sequence: CDR1 SNHLY, CDR2 FYNNEI. Written as DNA, the CDR3 is TGTGCCAGCAGTGGGAACAGTTACGAGCAGTACGTC. This encodes CASSGNSYEQYV.

This clonotype was found many times. V and J are TRBV7-2 and TRBJ2-3; TRBD1 is a possible D gene (6 bases). The CDR3 spans 15 residues. Germline assignment: CDR1 SGHTA and CDR2 FQGNSA. Trimming cost V 5 bases and J 3 bases, with 15 bases left between them. The CDR3 DNA follows: TGTGCCAGCAGCCTCCGGGACACGTGGACAGATACGCAGTATTTT. It specifies CASSLRDTWTDTQYF.

This sequence joins TRBV28 and TRBJ2-3; the match to TRBD1 covers 8 bases. V trimming: 2 bases; J trimming: 8 bases; junction bases outside the gene matches: 12. The germline V gene encodes CDR1 MDHEN and CDR2 SYDVKM. This CDR3 region has 16 residues. The CDR3 nucleotides read TGTGCCAGCAGTTTAGGACGCGGCCGGGACAGGTTTACGCAGTATTTT. Residues: CASSLGRGRDRFTQYF.

The J gene is TRBJ1-6, the V gene TRBV25-1; no reliable D call. CDR3 size: 14 residues. Trimming shortened V by 5 bases and J by 13 bases, and 18 bases separated the two germline ends. The germline V gene encodes CDR1 MGHDK and CDR2 SYGVNS. In DNA form, the CDR3 reads TGTGCCAGCAGTACCCTGGGGAGCGGTACCCCCCTCCACTTT. It yields the protein CASSTLGSGTPLHF. Supplemented by reference TRBV25-1 and TRBJ1-6, the full variable domain reads EADIYQTPRYLVIGTGKKITLECSQTMGHDKMYWYQQDPGMELHLIHYSYGVNSTEKGDLSSESTVSRIRTEHFPLTLESARPSHTSQYLCASSTLGSGTPLHFGNGTRLTVT.

At least ten counts were recorded for this clonotype. This chain connects TRBV7-2 to TRBJ1-6; 8 bases match TRBD1. Looked up from germline, CDR1 is SGHTA and CDR2 is FQGNSA. V lost 1 base and J lost 7; bases outside the gene matches: 6. The CDR3 has 16 residues. CDR3 loop: CASSLGTGRGNSPLHF. CDR3 bases: TGTGCCAGCAGCTTAGGGACAGGGAGGGGAAATTCACCCCTCCACTTT. The whole variable domain, remainder taken from reference TRBV7-2 and TRBJ1-6, is GAGVSQSPSNKVTEKGKDVELRCDPISGHTALYWYRQSLGQGLEFLIYFQGNSAPDKSGLPSDRFSAERTGGSVSTLTIQRTQQEDSAVYLCASSLGTGRGNSPLHFGNGTRLTVT.